The clone carrying this T cell receptor (beta chain) has just a few counts. The CDR3 is made up of 12 amino acids. Germline CDR1 SGHAT, CDR2 FQNNGV. Trimming stripped 5 bases from V and 4 bases from J, with 9 bases between. The data stem from a study of beta chain features in type 1 diabetes. Sorting of CD4+ naive, central memory, regulatory and stem cell-like memory cells was performed via CD45RO/CCR7/CD25/CD127/CD95/CD27. All of the isolated RNA was reverse transcribed, so expressed TCRB transcripts were sequenced. Measured with immunoSEQ multiplex PCR; TCRdb has only the in-frame clones, and not every one. This sample carries about 320,000 clones, 11% to 15% of them seen once, and the ten largest clones take approximately 7%.

This receptor was identified in a man younger than 45 in good health. Sequences were obtained from central memory CD4+ T cells from blood. The chain uses TRBV11-2 and TRBJ2-7; D unclear. The CDR3 DNA reads TGTGCCAGCAGCATCAGAGCATACGAGCAGTACTTC. This sequence encodes CASSIRAYEQYF.